This entry features one T cell receptor (beta chain) sequence. The data were obtained in a study of shared clonotypes between healthy human individuals. Germline assignment: CDR1 MGHDK and CDR2 SYGVNS. The CDR3 is 15 amino acids. J gave up 2 bases and V 2 bases, and 1 base lay outside the gene matches. Assay: immunoSEQ multiplex PCR; the TCRdb copy retains only in-frame clones and omits some. There are about 2 million clones in the sample; 85% to 95% occur only once, and 0.1% to 0.15% lies in the top ten. The sample comprised naive CD4+ T cells sorted from blood. Indicated subset: CD45RA+ positively selected. The chain couples TRBV25-1 to TRBJ2-7, with 12 bases lining up with TRBD2. The sequence came from a man aged 18 to 30 in good health. The CDR3 protein is CASSEPSGGAYEQYF. The CDR3 coding sequence is TGTGCCAGCAGTGAACCTAGCGGGGGGGCCTACGAGCAGTACTTC.